The 12 T cell receptor beta chains listed next were all sequenced from one sample in a study of CD8 T cells in ankylosing spondylitis. TCRdb re-analysed the 5' RACE reads in MiXCR, keeping a single row per CDR3 protein. This sample has a few hundred thousand distinct CDR3 sequences; roughly a quarter occur once, and the top ten carry about 0.6%. The sample comprised blood, either unsorted or a sorted T cell fraction (not recorded which). These receptors all come from a male donor with ankylosing spondylitis or in good health (not recorded which).

The CDR3 here is CSVVGRQGAETQYF. CDR3 sequence (DNA): TGCAGCGTTGTAGGGCGACAGGGTGCGGAGACCCAGTACTTC. The chain couples TRBV29-1 to TRBJ2-5, with 7 bases identical to TRBD1. The CDR3 sequence is 14 residues long. Germline CDR1 is SQVTM and CDR2 is ANQGSEA. The J segment lost 5 bases and the V segment lost 4 bases, leaving 10 bases of the junction unmatched.

This clonotype has ten or more counts. The rearrangement joins TRBV12-3 or TRBV12-4 to TRBJ2-1; 8 nucleotides align to TRBD2. V lost 5 bases to trimming and J lost 6 bases; unmatched junction nucleotides: 6. This CDR3 is 14 amino acids long. CDR3 sequence: CASSLGLVSNEQFF. Here the CDR3 DNA reads TGTGCCAGCAGTCTGGGACTAGTTTCCAATGAGCAGTTCTTC.

Ten or more counts support this clonotype. The rearrangement links TRBV20-1 to TRBJ1-2, with 7 bases that match TRBD1. There are 13 residues in the CDR3. In germline, CDR1 is DFQATT, CDR2 SNEGSKA (reference sequence). V gave up 7 bases and J gave up 1 base; unmatched junction bases: 6. CDR3 sequence (DNA): TGCAGTGTCCAGACAGGGATTAACTATGGCTACACCTTC. Translation: CSVQTGINYGYTF.

This clonotype was counted at least ten times. This chain joins TRBV10-3 and TRBJ2-7; D perhaps matches TRBD2 (5 bases). This CDR3 has 13 residues. V lost 3 bases to trimming and J lost 7 bases, with 13 bases between them. The germline gives CDR1 ENHRY, CDR2 SYGVKD. In nucleotides, the CDR3 is TGTGCCATCAGTGATAGAGGGTCGGGAGAGCAGTACTTC. Translation gives CAISDRGSGEQYF.

This clonotype was observed at least ten times. This chain links TRBV20-1 with TRBJ2-1; 9 bases are a match to TRBD2. V was pared by 4 bases and J by 5 bases, with 3 bases of the junction left unmatched. This CDR3 is 13 amino acids long. Germline loops: CDR1 DFQATT, CDR2 SNEGSKA (reference sequence). The CDR3 DNA sequence: TGCAGTGCTAAAGCGGGGGGCAACAATGAGCAGTTCTTC. It is translated as CSAKAGGNNEQFF.

This clonotype was observed many times. V and J are TRBV24-1 and TRBJ2-5, with unresolved D. Germline assignment: CDR1 KGHDR and CDR2 SFDVKD. The CDR3 has 8 amino acids. The CDR3 sequence: CAQETQYF. The CDR3 coding sequence is TGTGCTCAAGAGACCCAGTACTTC.

The V call is TRBV28, the J call TRBJ2-1; D may match TRBD1 or TRBD2 (6 bases each). The CDR3 has 15 residues. V was cut by 6 bases and J by 0 bases, with 12 bases left in between. CDR1 and CDR2 from the germline V gene are MDHEN and SYDVKM. The CDR3 DNA sequence: TGTGCCAGCAGCGAGGGGGGCGGCTCCTACAATGAGCAGTTCTTC. It is translated as CASSEGGGSYNEQFF.

In nucleotides, the CDR3 is TGTGCCAGCAGTGAGAGACTAGCGGTGGGTGAGCAGTTCTTC. Protein: CASSERLAVGEQFF. The V and J genes are TRBV2 and TRBJ2-1, with TRBD2 identical over 9 bases. With V trimmed by 3 bases and J by 9 bases, 6 bases remained unmatched. The length of the CDR3 is 14 residues. The V gene's germline CDR1 is SNHLY and CDR2 FYNNEI.

The sample holds a few counts of this clonotype. The chain employs TRBV29-1 and TRBJ2-4; perhaps TRBD2 as D (5 bases). The CDR3 sequence is 13 residues long. Between the trimmed V and J ends, which lost 2 bases and 7 bases, there was a span of 12 bases. Germline V gives CDR1 SQVTM, CDR2 ANQGSEA. CDR3 in DNA: TGCAGCGTTGAACGCGGGCCGGAGAACATTCAGTACTTC. The encoded protein is CSVERGPENIQYF.

The chain couples TRBV12-3 or TRBV12-4 to TRBJ2-2; 7 positions agree with TRBD1. The CDR3 loop spans 15 amino acids. Trimming at V came to 1 base and at J to 5 bases, leaving 4 bases not matched to a gene. The chain's CDR3 is CASSLVAGGTGELFF. The CDR3 region has the DNA TGTGCCAGCAGTTTAGTGGCAGGGGGAACCGGGGAGCTGTTTTTT.

This clonotype has a handful of counts. The gene calls are TRBV29-1 and TRBJ2-1; TRBD2 matches 15 bases. CDR1 and CDR2 from the germline V gene are SQVTM and ANQGSEA. This CDR3 contains 15 residues. The V segment lost 6 bases and the J segment 9 bases; nucleotides outside the gene matches: 9. For the CDR3, the DNA is TGCAGCGTAGGCTCGGGACTAGCGGGGGGAGTTGAGCAGTTCTTC. It codes for CSVGSGLAGGVEQFF.

This clonotype came up many times. The rearrangement uses TRBV20-1 and TRBJ1-2, with a possible D match to TRBD1 (6 bases). The CDR3 runs to 14 residues. CDR1 and CDR2 from the germline V gene are DFQATT and SNEGSKA (reference sequence). V lost 1 base and J lost 0, with 9 bases in between. CDR3 nucleotides: TGCAGTGCTAGAGGAGCAGGGGCTAACTATGGCTACACCTTC. Encoded protein: CSARGAGANYGYTF.